This T cell receptor beta chain was observed in a study of cytomegalovirus exposure and HLA in healthy donors. Both 60 Vbeta primers and 13 Jbeta primers went into the PCR. Method: immunoSEQ multiplex PCR; TCRdb's copy keeps in-frame clones and lacks some. The data hold approximately 100,000 clones, with about 80% observed a single time. Looked up from germline, CDR1 is SGHNT and CDR2 is YYREEE (reference sequence). The length of the CDR3 is 16 residues. V lost 4 bases, J lost 4 bases, and 6 bases stayed unmatched. V gene TRBV5-4 combines with J gene TRBJ2-5, with 14 bases matching TRBD2. The sample was PBMCs. The TCR sequence derives from a man aged 35-49 years in good health and CMV-seronegative. The CDR3 DNA sequence: TGTGCCAGCAGCCCTTTTGGGACTAGCGGGGGAGAGACCCAGTACTTC. This translates into CASSPFGTSGGETQYF.